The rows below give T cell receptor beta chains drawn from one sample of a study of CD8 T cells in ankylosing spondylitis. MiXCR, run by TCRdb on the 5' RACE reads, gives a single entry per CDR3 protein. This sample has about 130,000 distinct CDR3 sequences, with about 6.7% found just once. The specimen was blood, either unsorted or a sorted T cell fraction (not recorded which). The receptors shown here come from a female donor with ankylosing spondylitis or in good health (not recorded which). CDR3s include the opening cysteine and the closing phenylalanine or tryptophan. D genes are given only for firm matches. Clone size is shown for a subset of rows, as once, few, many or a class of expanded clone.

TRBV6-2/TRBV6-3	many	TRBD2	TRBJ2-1	TGTGCCAGCAGTTACTCACCCCTTAGCGGGGTCTACAATGAGCAGTTCTTC	CASSYSPLSGVYNEQFF
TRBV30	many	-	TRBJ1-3	TGTGCCTGGAGCGAGTCTGGAAACACCATATATTTT	CAWSESGNTIYF
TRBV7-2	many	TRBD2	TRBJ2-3	TGTGCCAGCAGCTTGAGGACTAGCGGGGGCACAGATACGCAGTATTTT	CASSLRTSGGTDTQYF
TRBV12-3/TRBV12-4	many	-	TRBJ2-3	TGTGCCAGCAGTTACCGGGGTCCTAGCACAGATACGCAGTATTTT	CASSYRGPSTDTQYF
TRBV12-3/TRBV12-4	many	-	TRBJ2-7	TGTGCCAGCAGTTCTACCCCACGAAGCTACGAGCAGTACTTC	CASSSTPRSYEQYF
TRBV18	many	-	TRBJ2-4	TGTGCCAGCTCACCAAATATCCAAGACATTCAGTACTTC	CASSPNIQDIQYF
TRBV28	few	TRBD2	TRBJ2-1	TGTGCCAGCAGTGTACCCGGGACTAGCGCTCACAATGAGCAGTTCTTC	CASSVPGTSAHNEQFF
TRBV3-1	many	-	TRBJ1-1	TGTGCCAGCAGACCTACAGGGCTGAACACTGAAGCTTTCTTT	CASRPTGLNTEAFF
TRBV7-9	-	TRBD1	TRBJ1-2	TGTGCCAGCAGCTTCCCGGGACAGTATGGCTACACCTTC	CASSFPGQYGYTF
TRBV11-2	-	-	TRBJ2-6	TGTGCCAGCAGCCGTCCGAGGACATCCAGAGGGGACTCTGGGGCCAACGTCCTGACTTTC	CASSRPRTSRGDSGANVLTF
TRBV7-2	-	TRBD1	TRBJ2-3	TGTGCCAGCAGCTATCCCGGGACAGGGAGCACAGATACGCAGTATTTT	CASSYPGTGSTDTQYF
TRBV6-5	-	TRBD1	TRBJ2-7	TGTGCCAGCAGTTCGCGACAGGGGAGCTCCTACGAGCAGTACTTC	CASSSRQGSSYEQYF
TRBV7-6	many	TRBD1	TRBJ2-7	TGTGCCAGCAGCTTAGATGGGCCGGACAGGGGAAAGCAGTACTTC	CASSLDGPDRGKQYF
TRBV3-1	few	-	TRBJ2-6	TGTGCCAGCAGCCTCTACAGGGTAGAAGGGGCCAACGTCCTGACTTTC	CASSLYRVEGANVLTF
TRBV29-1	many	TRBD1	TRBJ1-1	TGCAGCGCGGGACAGGGGAAGGACACTGAAGCTTTCTTT	CSAGQGKDTEAFF
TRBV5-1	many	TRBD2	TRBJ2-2	TGCGCCAGCAGCTCGGGACTAGCGGGGACCAAGAACACCGGGGAGCTGTTTTTT	CASSSGLAGTKNTGELFF
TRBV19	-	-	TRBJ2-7	TGTGCCAGTAGTGAAGGCGGCACGCACTCCTACGAGCAGTACTTC	CASSEGGTHSYEQYF
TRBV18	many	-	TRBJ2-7	TGTGCCAGCTCACCGGGGGACGGCGAGCAGTACTTC	CASSPGDGEQYF
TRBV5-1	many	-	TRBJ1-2	TGCGCCAGCAGTAAAAACGACTATGGCTACACCTTC	CASSKNDYGYTF
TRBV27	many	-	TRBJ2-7	TGTGCCAGCAGTTTATCGATGGGGGAAAGCTCCTACGAGCAGTACTTC	CASSLSMGESSYEQYF
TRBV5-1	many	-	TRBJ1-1	TGCGCCAGCAGCCGGATGGGGGGGCTGAACACTGAAGCTTTCTTT	CASSRMGGLNTEAFF
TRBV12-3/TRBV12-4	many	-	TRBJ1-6	TGTGCCAGCCGGACAGCCACTAATTCACCCCTCCACTTT	CASRTATNSPLHF
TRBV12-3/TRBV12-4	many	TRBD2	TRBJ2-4	TGTGCCAGCAGTCCTAGCGGATATGGGCTAGCCAAAAACATTCAGTACTTC	CASSPSGYGLAKNIQYF
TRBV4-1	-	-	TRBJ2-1	TGCGCCAGCAGCCAGGAACGAAGCGACAATGAGCAGTTCTTC	CASSQERSDNEQFF
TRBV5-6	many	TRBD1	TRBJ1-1	TGTGCCAGCAGCTTTACAGGGGGCGCTGAAGCTTTCTTT	CASSFTGGAEAFF
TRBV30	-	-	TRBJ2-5	TGTGCCTGGAGGGGGACGGTCAAGGGGACCCAGTACTTC	CAWRGTVKGTQYF
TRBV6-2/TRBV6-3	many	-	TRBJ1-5	TGTGCCAGCAGTAGGACGCCCCAAGGGCAGCCCCAGCATTTT	CASSRTPQGQPQHF
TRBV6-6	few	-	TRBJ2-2	TGTGCCAGCGCAAACTCGAACACCGGGGAGCTGTTTTTT	CASANSNTGELFF
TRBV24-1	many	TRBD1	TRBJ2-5	TGTGCCACCAGTGGACAGGGGGGACAAGAGACCCAGTACTTC	CATSGQGGQETQYF
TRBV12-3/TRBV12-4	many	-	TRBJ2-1	TGTGCCAGCAGTTCATACGGGGGTGACAACGATGAGCAGTTCTTC	CASSSYGGDNDEQFF
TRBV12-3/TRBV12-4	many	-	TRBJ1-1	TGTGCCAGCAGTTCCAGGGGAAGGCACACTGAAGCTTTCTTT	CASSSRGRHTEAFF
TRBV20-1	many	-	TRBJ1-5	TGCAGTGCCGTTACAGGTTATAGCAATCAGCCCCAGCATTTT	CSAVTGYSNQPQHF
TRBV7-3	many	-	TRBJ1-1	TGTGCCAGCAGCTGGACAACGAACACTGAAGCTTTCTTT	CASSWTTNTEAFF
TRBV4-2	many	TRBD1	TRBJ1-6	TGTGCCAGCAGCCAACAAGCAGGGACAGCGGATAATTCACCCCTCCACTTT	CASSQQAGTADNSPLHF
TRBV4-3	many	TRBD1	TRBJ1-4	TGCGCCAGCAGCCCCCACCGGGGGACAGGGAGCGAAAAACTGTTTTTT	CASSPHRGTGSEKLFF
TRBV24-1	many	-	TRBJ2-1	TGTGCCACCAGTGATGCGGCCAGCGGGCGGTACAATGAGCAGTTCTTC	CATSDAASGRYNEQFF
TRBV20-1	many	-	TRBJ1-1	TGCAGTGCTAGAAGCCCGAATACTGAAGCTTTCTTT	CSARSPNTEAFF